A selection of T cell receptor beta chains follows, all from one sample in a study of CD8 T cells in Susac syndrome. TCRdb redid the calling of the immunoSEQ multiplex PCR reads with MiXCR, one entry per CDR3 protein. Here the sample spans roughly 330,000 distinct CDR3 sequences, approximately 90% being singletons. Sequenced: CD4+ T cells from PBMCs. These TCRs come from a human donor with multiple sclerosis. Both conserved end residues are trimmed from each CDR3. The size entry is marked missing in some rows and otherwise reads once, few, many or a size class.

j_call v_call clone_size cdr3_aa
TRBJ2-7 TRBV7-2 NA ASSALAGATYEQY
TRBJ2-7 TRBV20-1 NA SAEPGQGVEQY
TRBJ2-7 TRBV6-5 NA ASRGPGTGFYEQY
TRBJ1-5 TRBV19 NA ASSIRASWEEGNQPQH
TRBJ1-4 TRBV7-9 NA ASSLAGARNEKLF
TRBJ2-3 TRBV4-3 NA ASSRGFPDTQY
TRBJ2-4 TRBV11-2 once ASSSDLAAKNIQY
TRBJ1-1 TRBV30 NA ARDGGFGTEAF
TRBJ2-7 TRBV7-2 once ASRRSRDASYEQY
TRBJ1-2 TRBV30 NA AWDPGTGFVGGYT
TRBJ2-5 TRBV5-1 NA ASSPRRSGRETQY
TRBJ1-1 TRBV12-3/TRBV12-4 NA ASSFGADTEAF
TRBJ2-2 TRBV6-1 NA ASSERRTATGELF
TRBJ2-1 TRBV2 NA ASRERAPGSANNEQF
TRBJ1-4 TRBV7-2 NA ASRSTEIEKLF
TRBJ1-1 TRBV14 NA ASSQIRLEGPTEAF
TRBJ2-3 TRBV7-2 NA ASSLLSDTQY
TRBJ1-4 TRBV6-5 NA ASSYGPGRNEKLF
TRBJ1-5 TRBV6-2/TRBV6-3 NA ASSQRQGPIH
TRBJ2-1 TRBV2 NA ASMNGGEQF
TRBJ2-7 TRBV30 NA AWSFQLGEQY
TRBJ2-1 TRBV27 NA ASSLGSGLAGVDNEQF
TRBJ2-2 TRBV5-1 NA ASSYLAGGPGELF
TRBJ2-5 TRBV18 NA ASSPMGHQETQY
TRBJ1-2 TRBV20-1 NA SARGTGGLYGYT
TRBJ2-5 TRBV18 few ASSPDRQETQY
TRBJ2-1 TRBV5-6 NA ASSLVTQGQGRNEQF
TRBJ1-2 TRBV30 NA AWSWSGQGLVSYGYT
TRBJ1-3 TRBV9 NA ASSVEPSGNTIY
TRBJ2-1 TRBV6-2/TRBV6-3 NA ASRGTSASRDEQF
TRBJ2-7 TRBV24-1 NA ATSGWTAEQY
TRBJ1-1 TRBV30 NA AYTLGGNTEAF
TRBJ1-2 TRBV5-1 NA ASRTGMGARGYGYT
TRBJ2-4 TRBV20-1 NA SGISGRVKNIQY
TRBJ1-1 TRBV6-5 NA ASSYSGGRNTEAF
TRBJ2-7 TRBV12-3/TRBV12-4 NA ASSLGTREQY